Shown below are 20 T cell receptor beta chains from a single sample sequenced in a study of cytomegalovirus exposure and HLA in healthy donors. Sequencing used immunoSEQ multiplex PCR; TCRdb keeps in-frame clones, though not all of them. The sample has 100,000 to 150,000 clones, 85% seen once. The sample was PBMCs. All receptors come from a woman aged 25-40 years in good health and CMV-seronegative.

The chain is built from TRBV30 and TRBJ2-1, with TRBD1 identical over 7 bases. CDR1 GTSNPN and CDR2 SVGIG come from the germline V gene (reference sequence). J lost 6 bases, V lost 4 bases, and 3 bases had no gene match. CDR3 size: 12 residues. The CDR3 coding sequence is TGTGCCTGGAAAGGGACAGTCAATGAGCAGTTCTTC. Amino acid sequence: CAWKGTVNEQFF.

This chain joins TRBV29-1 and TRBJ2-7, with D possibly TRBD1 on 5 matching bases. V dropped 7 bases and J dropped 5 bases, with 15 bases sitting between them. The CDR3 is made up of 12 amino acids. The germline V gene has CDR1 SQVTM and CDR2 ANQGSEA. Written as DNA, the CDR3 is TGCAGCGCCGCTTCAATCAGGGACGAGCAGTACTTC. This sequence encodes CSAASIRDEQYF.

This chain uses TRBV6-1 with TRBJ2-1; 9 nucleotides line up with TRBD2. Per the germline V gene, CDR1 is MNHNS and CDR2 is SASEGT. J was trimmed by 2 bases and V by 0 bases; bases with no gene match: 2. This CDR3 is built from 16 residues. As DNA, the CDR3 is TGTGCCAGCAGTGAAGCGGCTAGCGGGGCCTACAATGAGCAGTTCTTC. This sequence encodes CASSEAASGAYNEQFF.

The V call is TRBV27, the J call TRBJ1-2; 8 nucleotides align to TRBD1. This CDR3 has 15 amino acids. Germline CDR1 reads MNHEY; CDR2 reads SMNVEV (reference sequence). V lost 0 bases to trimming and J lost 5 bases; unmatched junction nucleotides: 5. In DNA, the CDR3 is TGTGCCAGCAGTTTATCGATGGACAGGGTTTATGGCTACACCTTC. This encodes CASSLSMDRVYGYTF.

V gene TRBV28 combines with J gene TRBJ2-5; the match to TRBD1 covers 7 bases. Looked up from germline, CDR1 is MDHEN and CDR2 is SYDVKM. The CDR3 has 15 residues. V trimming: 6 bases; J trimming: 4 bases; junction bases outside the gene matches: 11. Here the CDR3 reads CASRPTRQGGETQYF. The CDR3 nucleotides read TGTGCCAGCAGGCCAACCCGACAGGGCGGAGAGACCCAGTACTTC.

The chain uses TRBV6-5 and TRBJ1-1, with a tentative D call TRBD1 (5 bases). CDR1 is MNHEY, CDR2 SVGAGI, per germline. Trimming cost V 0 bases and J 4 bases, with 12 bases left between them. This CDR3 region has 15 residues. In nucleotides, the CDR3 is TGTGCCAGCAGTTACTCGGCAGGGAGGACCACTGAAGCTTTCTTT. Amino acids: CASSYSAGRTTEAFF.

The chain joins TRBV7-2 to TRBJ2-2; 7 bases match TRBD2. The CDR3 is made up of 13 amino acids. V lost 2 bases and J lost 7; bases outside the gene matches: 1. CDR1 and CDR2 (germline): SGHTA, FQGNSA. CDR3 in DNA: TGTGCCAGCAGCTTAAGGGAGGGCGGGGAGCTGTTTTTT. This translates into CASSLREGGELFF.

This clone was picked up one time. The rearrangement joins TRBV19 to TRBJ2-2; 9 nucleotides match TRBD1. J gave up 4 bases and V 4 bases, and 4 bases lay outside the gene matches. The length of the CDR3 is 15 residues. CDR1 and CDR2 from the germline V gene are LNHDA and SQIVND (reference sequence). For the CDR3, the DNA is TGTGCCAGTAGTAAAACAGGGGGCGGCACCGGGGAGCTGTTTTTT. Amino acid sequence: CASSKTGGGTGELFF. The full variable domain, completed using reference TRBV19 and TRBJ2-2, is DGGITQSPKYLFRKEGQNVTLSCEQNLNHDAMYWYRQDPGQGLRLIYYSQIVNDFQKGDIAEGYSVSREKKESFPLTVTSAQKNPTAFYLCASSKTGGGTGELFFGEGSRLTVL.

This chain joins TRBV7-9 and TRBJ2-7; TRBD2 is a possible D gene (7 bases). This CDR3 has 18 amino acids. Trimming pared 4 bases from V and 0 bases from J, leaving 22 bases between. CDR1 and CDR2 from the germline V gene are SEHNR and FQNEAQ (reference sequence). CDR3 coding DNA: TGTGCCAGCAGCTCCACCGAGGGGGAGCGGGGATACTCCTACGAGCAGTACTTC. It encodes CASSSTEGERGYSYEQYF. The full variable domain, its missing parts supplied by reference TRBV7-9 and TRBJ2-7, is DTGVSQNPRHKITKRGQNVTFRCDPISEHNRLYWYRQTLGQGPEFLTYFQNEAQLEKSRLLSDRFSAERPKGSFSTLEIQRTEQGDSAMYLCASSSTEGERGYSYEQYFGPGTRLTVT.

This chain uses TRBV30 with TRBJ1-5, with 7 bases fitting TRBD1. Germline CDR1 and CDR2: GTSNPN and SVGIG (reference sequence). V was pared by 3 bases and J by 7 bases, with 6 bases of the junction left unmatched. This CDR3 contains 13 residues. CDR3 amino acids: CAWRGQPGQPQHF. The CDR3 coding sequence is TGTGCCTGGAGGGGACAGCCCGGACAGCCCCAGCATTTT.

The rearrangement uses TRBV30 and TRBJ1-3; no clear D gene. The germline V and J ends were trimmed by 3 bases and 0 bases, with 9 bases remaining between them. From germline, CDR1 is GTSNPN and CDR2 SVGIG (reference sequence). The CDR3 runs 14 residues. The CDR3 DNA is TGTGCCTGGAGACCGGGATTCTCTGGAAACACCATATATTTT. This sequence encodes CAWRPGFSGNTIYF.

The rearrangement joins TRBV4-3 to TRBJ1-2; D possibly corresponds to TRBD1 (5 bases). V gave up 5 bases and J gave up 1 base, with 17 bases separating them. The CDR3 loop spans 16 amino acids. Per germline, CDR1 LGHNA and CDR2 YSLEER. CDR3 DNA sequence: TGCGCCAGCAGCAAGATGGGCGGGGGACTTAACTATGGCTACACCTTC. This gives the protein CASSKMGGGLNYGYTF.

The V and J genes are TRBV10-3 and TRBJ1-2; a weak D match, TRBD1 (5 bases). V lost 2 bases, J lost 6 bases, and 16 bases lay in between. CDR1 and CDR2 (germline): ENHRY, SYGVKD. There are 15 residues in the CDR3. The CDR3 DNA follows: TGTGCCATCAGTGAGCTCCAGCAGGGTGGGGATGGCTACACCTTC. Protein product: CAISELQQGGDGYTF.

The chain recombines TRBV19 with TRBJ1-5; D may be TRBD1 (5 bases). V was trimmed by 4 bases and J by 7 bases, leaving 8 bases between them. This CDR3 spans 12 amino acids. CDR1 and CDR2 from the germline V gene are LNHDA and SQIVND (reference sequence). The DNA for the CDR3 is TGTGCCAGTAGTAGGGGGGGGCAGCCCCAGCATTTT. Residues: CASSRGGQPQHF.

This clone was recorded once. The V and J genes are TRBV9 and TRBJ2-3, with 8 bases that match TRBD2. V shed 0 bases, J shed 2 bases, and the junction held 8 bases outside the gene matches. CDR1 SGDLS and CDR2 YYNGEE come from the germline V gene. CDR3 length equals 17 residues. The CDR3 region is CASSVDPPGGLTDTQYF. The CDR3 bases are TGTGCCAGCAGCGTAGACCCCCCGGGGGGGCTCACAGATACGCAGTATTTT.

V and J are TRBV7-2 and TRBJ2-3; TRBD2 agrees at 14 bases. From germline, CDR1 is SGHTA and CDR2 FQGNSA. This CDR3 spans 19 amino acids. With 1 base clipped from V and 6 bases from J, the junction kept 12 bases outside the gene matches. CDR3 protein: CASSLGSLTSGGARDTQYF. DNA of the CDR3: TGTGCCAGCAGCTTAGGTTCCCTGACTAGCGGGGGGGCCCGGGATACGCAGTATTTT.

The chain employs TRBV7-2 and TRBJ2-2, with D uncertain. The germline V gene encodes CDR1 SGHTA and CDR2 FQGNSA. The CDR3 contains 16 residues. V lost 0 bases and J lost 0, with 8 bases in between. The CDR3 nucleotides read TGTGCCAGCAGCTTAGCGCCGGGTCCGAACACCGGGGAGCTGTTTTTT. Translating gives CASSLAPGPNTGELFF.

The V and J genes are TRBV4-3 and TRBJ1-2; TRBD1 is a possible D gene (5 bases). Germline CDR1 and CDR2: LGHNA and YSLEER. Trimming shortened V by 4 bases and J by 4 bases, and 16 bases separated the two germline ends. CDR3 size: 15 residues. The CDR3 DNA sequence: TGCGCCAGCAGCCGGCGGACATACGAAGCCTATGGCTACACCTTC. This gives the protein CASSRRTYEAYGYTF.

This chain connects TRBV9 to TRBJ2-7, with a tentative D call TRBD1 (6 bases). Germline V lookup: CDR1 SGDLS, CDR2 YYNGEE. The CDR3 is 14 amino acids. V shed 0 bases and J shed 3 bases, with 10 bases lying between them. Written as DNA, the CDR3 is TGTGCCAGCAGCGTAGCAGGGGTAGGCTACGAGCAGTACTTC. Its protein product is CASSVAGVGYEQYF. The whole variable domain, filled in from reference TRBV9 and TRBJ2-7, reads DSGVTQTPKHLITATGQRVTLRCSPRSGDLSVYWYQQSLDQGLQFLIQYYNGEERAKGNILERFSAQQFPDLHSELNLSSLELGDSALYFCASSVAGVGYEQYFGPGTRLTVT.

The chain recombines TRBV9 with TRBJ2-2; a possible D gene is TRBD2 (6 bases). The CDR3 is 15 amino acids. Between the trimmed V and J ends, which lost 0 bases and 7 bases, there was a span of 13 bases. Germline V gene data show CDR1 as SGDLS and CDR2 as YYNGEE. CDR3 sequence reads: CASSVVGGRIGELFF. For the CDR3, the DNA is TGTGCCAGCAGCGTAGTTGGGGGGAGAATCGGGGAGCTGTTTTTT. Full variable domain (remainder filled in from reference TRBV9 and TRBJ2-2): DSGVTQTPKHLITATGQRVTLRCSPRSGDLSVYWYQQSLDQGLQFLIQYYNGEERAKGNILERFSAQQFPDLHSELNLSSLELGDSALYFCASSVVGGRIGELFFGEGSRLTVL.